Listed here is a single TCR beta chain. The antigen is undetermined. The germline V gene has CDR1 SGHKS and CDR2 YYEKEE (reference sequence). CDR3 length: 17 residues. Trimming cost V 2 bases and J 0 bases, with 15 bases left between them. Built from TCR beta cDNA, the libraries had unique molecular identifiers in them. TCRdb ran MiXCR on the PCR reads and lists one entry per CDR3 protein. This repertoire shows roughly 430,000 distinct CDR3 sequences, approximately 42% found once; its top ten account for 7.5% to 8.5%. This entry belongs to a study of post-analysis software for immune sequencing data. Study background: Disease courses included relapsing-remitting, secondary progressive and progressive-relapsing multiple sclerosis. Study conclusions and caveats: Those samples that were prepared in the same batch co-clustered strongly by F measure. Higher frequency in patients than in controls was seen for roughly five TRBV segments, with TRBV5-6, TRBV5-1 and TRBV20-1 among them.

The sample comprised blood. The rearrangement uses TRBV5-5 and TRBJ1-3; D unclear. This TCR was recovered from a girl aged 2 to 9 with multiple sclerosis. The CDR3 DNA is TGTGCCAGCAGCTTCTCGTCGTTCTATAGCTCTGGAAACACCATATATTTT. Residues: CASSFSSFYSSGNTIYF.